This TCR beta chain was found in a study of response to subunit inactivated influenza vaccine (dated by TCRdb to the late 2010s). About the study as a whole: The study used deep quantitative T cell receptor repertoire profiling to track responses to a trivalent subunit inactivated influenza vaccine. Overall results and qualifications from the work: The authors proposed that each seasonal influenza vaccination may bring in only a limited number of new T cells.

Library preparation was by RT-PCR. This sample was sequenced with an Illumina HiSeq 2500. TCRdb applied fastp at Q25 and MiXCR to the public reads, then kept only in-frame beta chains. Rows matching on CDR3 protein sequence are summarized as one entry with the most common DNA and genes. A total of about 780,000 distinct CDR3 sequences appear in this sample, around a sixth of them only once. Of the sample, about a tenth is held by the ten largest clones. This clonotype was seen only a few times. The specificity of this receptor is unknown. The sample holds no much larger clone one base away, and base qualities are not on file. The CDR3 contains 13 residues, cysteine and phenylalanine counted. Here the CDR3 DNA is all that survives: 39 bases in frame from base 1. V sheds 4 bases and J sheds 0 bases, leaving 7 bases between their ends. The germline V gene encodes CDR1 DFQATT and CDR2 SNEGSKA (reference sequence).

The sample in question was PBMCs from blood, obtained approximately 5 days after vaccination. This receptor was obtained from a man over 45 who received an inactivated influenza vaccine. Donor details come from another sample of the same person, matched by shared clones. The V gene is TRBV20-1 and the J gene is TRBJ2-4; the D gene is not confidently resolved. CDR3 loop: CSATQSAKNIQYF. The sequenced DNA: TGCAGTGCTACTCAGTCAGCCAAAAACATTCAGTACTTC.